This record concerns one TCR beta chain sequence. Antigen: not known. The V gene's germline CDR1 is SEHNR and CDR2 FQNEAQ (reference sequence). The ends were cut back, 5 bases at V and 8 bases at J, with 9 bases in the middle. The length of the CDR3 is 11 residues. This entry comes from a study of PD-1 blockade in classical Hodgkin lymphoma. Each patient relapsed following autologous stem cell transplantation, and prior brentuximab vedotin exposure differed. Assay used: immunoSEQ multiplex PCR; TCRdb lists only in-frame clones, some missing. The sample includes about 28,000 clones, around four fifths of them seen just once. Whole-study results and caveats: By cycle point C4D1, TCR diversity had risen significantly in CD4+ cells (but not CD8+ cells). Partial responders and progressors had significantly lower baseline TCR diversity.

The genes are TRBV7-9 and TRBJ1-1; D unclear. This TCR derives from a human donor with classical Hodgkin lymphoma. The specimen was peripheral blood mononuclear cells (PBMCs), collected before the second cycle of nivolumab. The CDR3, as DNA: TGTGCCAGCAGCCTGCTTTCGGAAGCTTTCTTT. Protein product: CASSLLSEAFF. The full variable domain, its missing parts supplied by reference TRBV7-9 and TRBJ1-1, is DTGVSQNPRHKITKRGQNVTFRCDPISEHNRLYWYRQTLGQGPEFLTYFQNEAQLEKSRLLSDRFSAERPKGSFSTLEIQRTEQGDSAMYLCASSLLSEAFFGQGTRLTVV.